The sequence of this T cell receptor (beta chain) was determined in a study of T cells in Graves' hyperthyroidism and ophthalmopathy. This clonotype was seen many times. Antigen: not known. Patients aged 18 to 65 had newly diagnosed hyperthyroidism lasting under 2 months. Amplification of TCR beta CDR3 regions was performed using RNA transcripts as template. TCR CDR3 underwent first-round RT-PCR with the HTBI primer set. TCRdb analysed the multiplex PCR reads with MiXCR anew, one entry per CDR3 protein. The sample includes 380,000 or so distinct CDR3 sequences, approximately 19% of them seen just once. The study's findings and limits: Expanded thyroid clonotypes (above 0.001) were mostly also found in blood.

The CDR3 length is 18 residues. Germline values: CDR1 SGHAT, CDR2 FQNNGV. V trimming: 5 bases; J trimming: 6 bases; junction bases outside the gene matches: 13. Sequenced material: blood. V and J are TRBV11-2 and TRBJ2-2; the match to TRBD1 covers 12 bases. The clonotype was recovered from a woman aged 18-30 years with Graves' hyperthyroidism. For the CDR3, the DNA is TGTGCCAGCAGCGCCGGAGCGAATAGGGACAGGGGGCCCGGGGAGCTGTTTTTT. This encodes CASSAGANRDRGPGELFF.